The entry below gives a single TCR beta chain sequence along with its context. Antigen specificity is unknown. The data stem from a study of PD-1 blockade in classical Hodgkin lymphoma. Clones were sequenced by immunoSEQ multiplex PCR, and TCRdb holds only the in-frame ones, with some missing. The sample carries around 40,000 clones, just under 80% recorded once. Study conclusions and caveats: The origin of the repertoire differences remains undefined, with disease activity or prior therapy as possible causes. The study reported lower baseline TCR diversity in newly diagnosed patients than in healthy donors. Patients starting nivolumab less than 1 year after ASCT had lower diversity and were excluded from later analyses.

Every patient experienced relapse after autologous stem cell transplantation, and brentuximab vedotin exposure varied. The specimen was peripheral blood mononuclear cells (PBMCs), collected at baseline. The receptor's source is a human donor with classical Hodgkin lymphoma.

CDR3 protein: CASSETVGGPREQYF. CDR3 DNA sequence: TGTGCCAGCAGTGAAACGGTCGGGGGCCCTAGGGAGCAGTACTTC. The rearrangement joins TRBV2 to TRBJ2-7; possibly TRBD1 or TRBD2 for D (6 bases each). The V end lost 2 bases, the J end lost 7 bases, and 18 bases lay between the germline ends. Germline assignment: CDR1 SNHLY and CDR2 FYNNEI. This CDR3 has 15 amino acids.